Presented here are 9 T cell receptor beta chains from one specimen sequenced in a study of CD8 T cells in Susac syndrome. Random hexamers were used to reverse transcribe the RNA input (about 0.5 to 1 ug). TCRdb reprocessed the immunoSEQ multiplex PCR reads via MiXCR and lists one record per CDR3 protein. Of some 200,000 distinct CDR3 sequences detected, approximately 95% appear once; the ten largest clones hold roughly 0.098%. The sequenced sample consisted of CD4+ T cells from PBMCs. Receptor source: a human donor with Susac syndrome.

The CDR3 here is CASSVWVGSSADTEAFF. The CDR3 DNA reads as TGTGCCAGCAGCGTATGGGTAGGGAGTTCGGCAGACACTGAAGCTTTCTTT. V usage is TRBV9 and J usage is TRBJ1-1; D call uncertain. The CDR3 sequence is 17 residues long. Germline loops: CDR1 SGDLS, CDR2 YYNGEE. V was pared by 1 base and J by 3 bases, with 19 bases between. Using reference TRBV9 and TRBJ1-1 for the parts outside the CDR3, the full variable domain is DSGVTQTPKHLITATGQRVTLRCSPRSGDLSVYWYQQSLDQGLQFLIQYYNGEERAKGNILERFSAQQFPDLHSELNLSSLELGDSALYFCASSVWVGSSADTEAFFGQGTRLTVV.

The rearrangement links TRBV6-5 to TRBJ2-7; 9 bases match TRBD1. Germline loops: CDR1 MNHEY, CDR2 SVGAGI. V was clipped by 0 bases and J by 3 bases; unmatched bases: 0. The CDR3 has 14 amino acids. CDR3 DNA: TGTGCCAGCAGTTACTCGGGACAGGGCTACGAGCAGTACTTC. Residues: CASSYSGQGYEQYF.

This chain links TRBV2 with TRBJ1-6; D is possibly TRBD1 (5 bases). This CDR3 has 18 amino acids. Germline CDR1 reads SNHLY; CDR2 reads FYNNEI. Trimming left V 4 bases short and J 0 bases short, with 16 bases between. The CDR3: CASSGGASRSSYNSPLHF. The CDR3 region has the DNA TGTGCCAGCAGTGGGGGCGCCAGTAGGAGCTCCTATAATTCACCCCTCCACTTT.

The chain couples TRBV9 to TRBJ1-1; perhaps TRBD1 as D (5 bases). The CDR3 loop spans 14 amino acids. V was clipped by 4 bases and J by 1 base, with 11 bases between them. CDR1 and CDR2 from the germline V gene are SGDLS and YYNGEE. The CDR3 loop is CASSRGGGNTEAFF. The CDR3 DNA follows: TGTGCCAGCAGCCGAGGCGGGGGGAACACTGAAGCTTTCTTT.

CDR3 amino acids: CSVVTGQGNTIYF. DNA for the CDR3: TGCAGCGTGGTGACAGGGCAGGGAAACACCATATATTTT. The rearrangement joins TRBV29-1 to TRBJ1-3; TRBD1 aligns across 7 bases. The V gene end was trimmed by 6 bases and the J gene end by 4 bases; junction bases not matched to a gene: 6. Germline assignment: CDR1 SQVTM and CDR2 ANQGSEA. The CDR3 has 13 amino acids.

CDR3 nucleotides: TGTGCCAGCAGAGTCGATAACGGAAATTCACCCCTCCACTTT. It encodes CASRVDNGNSPLHF. The V gene is TRBV27, the J gene TRBJ1-6, with D uncertain. The V gene lost 6 bases and the J gene lost 7 bases, with 13 bases spanning the gap. Germline CDR1 and CDR2: MNHEY and SMNVEV (reference sequence). CDR3 length equals 14 residues.

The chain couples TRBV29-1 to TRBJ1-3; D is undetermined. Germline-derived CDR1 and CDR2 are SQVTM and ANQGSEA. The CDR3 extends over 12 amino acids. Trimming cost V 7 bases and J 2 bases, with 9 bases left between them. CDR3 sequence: CSGTDPGNTIYF. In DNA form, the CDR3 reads TGCAGCGGGACGGATCCTGGAAACACCATATATTTT.

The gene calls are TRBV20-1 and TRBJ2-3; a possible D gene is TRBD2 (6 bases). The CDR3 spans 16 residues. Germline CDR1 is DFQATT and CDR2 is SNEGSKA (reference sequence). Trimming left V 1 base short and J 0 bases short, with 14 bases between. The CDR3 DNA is TGCAGTGCTAGAGCCAAGCGGGCCCTGAGCACAGATACGCAGTATTTT. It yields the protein CSARAKRALSTDTQYF.

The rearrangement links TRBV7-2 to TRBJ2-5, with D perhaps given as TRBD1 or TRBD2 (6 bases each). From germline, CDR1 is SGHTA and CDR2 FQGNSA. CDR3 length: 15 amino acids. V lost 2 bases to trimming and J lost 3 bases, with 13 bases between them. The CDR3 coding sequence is TGTGCCAGCAGCTTACCTTGGAGGGGGAAAGAGACCCAGTACTTC. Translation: CASSLPWRGKETQYF.